Below, 26 T cell receptor beta chains from the same sample are listed, as sequenced in a study of T-cell reconstitution after alpha-beta-depleted transplantation in children (dated by TCRdb to 2016 to 2017). Libraries were built with PCR. TCRdb shows the sequencer as Illumina HiSeq 2500. TCR library preparation used molecular barcoding, with unique molecular identifiers applied to normalize quantification of the TCRbeta repertoire. TCRdb trimmed the raw reads at Q25, called clones with MiXCR and kept productive beta chains. Each entry merges the rows of one CDR3 protein and shows their most common DNA and genes. The sample data list 210,000 or so distinct CDR3 sequences, and roughly 10% of these were observed just once. The leading ten clones occupy approximately 5.9% of the sample. This specimen consisted of PBMCs from the stem cell graft donor, obtained from the stem cell graft. The source is a human donor who donated a stem cell graft to a child with acute lymphoblastic leukemia.

This sequence joins TRBV27 and TRBJ1-1; D is perhaps TRBD1 (5 bases). This CDR3 has 14 amino acids. Deletions cut 5 bases from V and 4 bases from J, with 14 bases between. Germline V gene sequence: CDR1 MNHEY, CDR2 SMNVEV (reference sequence). CDR3 sequence reads: CASSASGGGTEAFF. In DNA, the CDR3 is TGTGCCAGCAGTGCCTCCGGGGGGGGCACTGAAGCTTTCTTT.

This clonotype was detected many times. The V and J genes are TRBV4-3 and TRBJ1-3; TRBD1 might be the D (5 bases). CDR1 and CDR2 from the germline V gene are LGHNA and YSLEER. The CDR3 has 15 amino acids. V lost 0 bases and J 2 bases, leaving 8 bases between the germline ends. DNA of the CDR3: TGCGCCAGCAGCCAAGATTGGGGGGCTGGAAACACCATATATTTT. This codes for CASSQDWGAGNTIYF.

This clonotype was observed once. The junction shows a germline mismatch at one end, possibly a read error. The genes are TRBV3-1 and TRBJ1-6; D remains unclear. The CDR3 spans 15 residues. Germline V lookup: CDR1 LGHDT, CDR2 YNNKEL (reference sequence). For the CDR3, the DNA is TGTGCCAGCAGCCCAGCGGGTCAGCAGAATTCACCCCTCGACTTT. Protein product: CASSPAGQQNSPLDF.

This rearrangement joins TRBV5-1 to TRBJ1-2; D unresolved. CDR1 is SGHRS, CDR2 YFSETQ, per germline. Trimming cost V 4 bases and J 1 base, with 17 bases left between them. This CDR3 spans 16 amino acids. CDR3 in DNA: TGCGCCAGCAGCCAAGACGTACTTACGATTAACTATGGCTACACCTTC. It yields the protein CASSQDVLTINYGYTF. Combining the CDR3 with reference TRBV5-1 and TRBJ1-2 gives the whole variable domain KAGVTQTPRYLIKTRGQQVTLSCSPISGHRSVSWYQQTPGQGLQFLFEYFSETQRNKGNFPGRFSGRQFSNSRSEMNVSTLELGDSALYLCASSQDVLTINYGYTFGSGTRLTVV.

This clonotype has at least ten counts. The CDR3 loop is CASSGTNSNTGELFF. The CDR3 DNA reads TGTGCCAGCAGTGGTACGAACTCGAACACCGGGGAGCTGTTTTTT. The chain joins TRBV25-1 to TRBJ2-2; no definite D call. The V and J ends lost 4 bases and 0 bases respectively, with 9 bases between them. Germline V CDR1 and CDR2: MGHDK, SYGVNS. The CDR3 covers 15 residues.

This clonotype was seen only a few times. The chain links TRBV7-6 to TRBJ2-1, with D perhaps TRBD1 (5 bases). V lost 0 bases to trimming and J lost 7 bases, with 13 bases between them. Per the germline V gene, CDR1 is SGHVS and CDR2 is FNYEAQ. The CDR3 extends over 15 amino acids. CDR3 region: CASSLARVSKNEQFF. The DNA for the CDR3 is TGTGCCAGCAGCTTAGCCAGGGTTAGTAAGAATGAGCAGTTCTTC.

This clonotype was picked up a small number of times. This chain links TRBV12-3 or TRBV12-4 with TRBJ2-2, with TRBD2 identical over 9 bases. The CDR3 runs to 15 residues. The ends lost 3 bases at V and 6 bases at J; junction bases unmatched: 5. The CDR3 region is CASSFLAGVAGELFF. CDR3 sequence (DNA): TGTGCCAGCAGTTTTTTAGCGGGGGTGGCCGGGGAGCTGTTTTTT.

This sequence joins TRBV6-1 and TRBJ2-2; TRBD1 or TRBD2 may be the D gene (5 bases each). Between the trimmed V and J ends, which lost 7 bases and 6 bases, there was a span of 12 bases. The CDR3 sequence is 13 residues long. Germline V gene data show CDR1 as MNHNS and CDR2 as SASEGT. This CDR3 reads CASTRDLAGELFF. The DNA of the CDR3 is TGTGCCAGCACCCGGGACCTAGCCGGGGAGCTGTTTTTT.

J is TRBJ2-1 and V is TRBV5-1, with 8 nucleotides matching TRBD2. The CDR3 runs to 15 residues. Per the germline V gene, CDR1 is SGHRS and CDR2 is YFSETQ. The V segment lost 5 bases and the J segment 4 bases; nucleotides outside the gene matches: 8. The CDR3 DNA is TGCGCCAGCAGTTCGACCGGGGGGGCATACAATGAGCAGTTCTTC. Residues: CASSSTGGAYNEQFF.

The chain uses TRBV11-2 and TRBJ1-1; D is perhaps TRBD1 (5 bases). CDR1 is SGHAT, CDR2 FQNNGV, per germline. The CDR3 has 13 amino acids. The V gene lost 5 bases and the J gene lost 8 bases, with 15 bases spanning the gap. CDR3 DNA: TGTGCCAGCAGCGTGACCGGGGCCCGGGAAGCTTTCTTT. This codes for CASSVTGAREAFF.

At least ten counts were recorded for this clonotype. The chain combines TRBV12-3 or TRBV12-4 with TRBJ2-4, with TRBD1 matching 7 bases. V shed 6 bases and J 1 base; nucleotides not matched to a gene: 6. The CDR3 is 15 residues long. This chain's CDR3 is CASRLQGSAKNIQYF. The CDR3 region has the DNA TGTGCCAGCAGACTACAGGGGTCGGCCAAAAACATTCAGTACTTC.

This clonotype was observed at least ten times. V gene TRBV12-3 or TRBV12-4 combines with J gene TRBJ2-5, with D hard to call. This CDR3 is built from 14 residues. V lost 8 bases to trimming and J lost 1 base, with 14 bases between them. CDR3 sequence (DNA): TGTGCCAGCGCCTATACGGCTTTCCAAGAGACCCAGTACTTC. As protein: CASAYTAFQETQYF.

This clonotype was seen many times. V gene TRBV6-4 combines with J gene TRBJ1-1; D perhaps matches TRBD1 (6 bases). V was clipped by 8 bases and J by 1 base, with 11 bases between them. The germline V gene encodes CDR1 MRHNA and CDR2 SNTAGT. The CDR3 sequence is 13 residues long. CDR3 loop: CASRGQPNTEAFF. In nucleotides, the CDR3 is TGTGCCAGCCGCGGACAGCCGAACACTGAAGCTTTCTTT.

This clonotype appeared a few times. Written as DNA, the CDR3 is TGTGCCAGCAGTTTAGCGTGGTCGGACAGGGCCATATATTTT. Protein: CASSLAWSDRAIYF. The chain carries TRBV12-3 or TRBV12-4 and TRBJ1-3; 8 nucleotides agree with TRBD1. The CDR3 totals 14 residues. J was trimmed by 11 bases and V by 0 bases; bases with no gene match: 6.

The V gene is TRBV6-2 or TRBV6-3, the J gene TRBJ2-2; 10 bases agree with TRBD1. J gave up 6 bases and V 6 bases, and 4 bases lay outside the gene matches. The CDR3 contains 14 residues. Germline lookup yields CDR1 MNHEY and CDR2 SVGEGT. Here the CDR3 reads CASSPGTGAGELFF. In nucleotides, the CDR3 is TGTGCCAGCAGCCCCGGGACAGGGGCCGGGGAGCTGTTTTTT.

The rearrangement uses TRBV7-2 and TRBJ2-3, with 10 positions matching TRBD2. V shed 6 bases, J shed 5 bases, and the junction held 11 bases outside the gene matches. This CDR3 region has 16 residues. Germline CDR1 SGHTA, CDR2 FQGNSA. Here the CDR3 reads CASRIGSGGVLDTQYF. DNA of the CDR3: TGTGCCAGCAGGATAGGGAGCGGGGGGGTTCTAGATACGCAGTATTTT.

Only a few counts were recorded for this clonotype. The chain employs TRBV20-1 and TRBJ1-5, with 10 nucleotides matching TRBD1. Per germline, CDR1 DFQATT and CDR2 SNEGSKA (reference sequence). J lost 4 bases, V lost 6 bases, and 6 bases had no gene match. The CDR3 consists of 14 residues. The CDR3 reads CSAPWTGGNQPQHF. The CDR3 coding sequence is TGCAGTGCCCCATGGACAGGGGGAAATCAGCCCCAGCATTTT.

The chain has TRBV27 and TRBJ2-2; D gene uncertain. The germline V gene encodes CDR1 MNHEY and CDR2 SMNVEV (reference sequence). The CDR3 has 14 residues. Deletions cut 8 bases from V and 6 bases from J, with 16 bases between. The CDR3 spells CASGSAWGSGELFF. In DNA form, the CDR3 reads TGTGCCAGCGGCTCTGCCTGGGGTTCCGGGGAGCTGTTTTTT.

The chain joins TRBV6-2 or TRBV6-3 to TRBJ2-5; 7 positions agree with TRBD1. The CDR3 length is 16 residues. The ends lost 6 bases at V and 0 bases at J; junction bases unmatched: 10. In germline, CDR1 is MNHEY, CDR2 SVGEGT. CDR3 sequence: CASRKAGTADQETQYF. In nucleotides, the CDR3 is TGTGCCAGCAGGAAAGCCGGGACAGCCGACCAAGAGACCCAGTACTTC.

This clonotype has only a few counts. This chain uses TRBV7-2 with TRBJ1-5; 9 nucleotides align to TRBD1. Germline-derived CDR1 and CDR2 are SGHTA and FQGNSA. This CDR3 spans 13 amino acids. Germline trimming cut 5 bases from V and 8 bases from J; bases unmatched to any gene: 4. The CDR3 loop reads CASSPDRGEPQHF. The CDR3 DNA sequence: TGTGCCAGCAGCCCGGACAGGGGAGAGCCCCAGCATTTT.

CDR3 amino acids: CASSFQGARGYTF. Written as DNA, the CDR3 is TGTGCCAGCAGCTTCCAGGGGGCACGTGGCTACACCTTC. V usage is TRBV7-8 and J usage is TRBJ1-2, with 8 bases identical to TRBD1. This CDR3 has 13 amino acids. The V gene end was trimmed by 3 bases and the J gene end by 7 bases; junction bases not matched to a gene: 4. The germline V gene encodes CDR1 SGHVS and CDR2 FQNEAQ.

The rearrangement uses TRBV29-1 and TRBJ2-7, with a tentative D call TRBD2 (7 bases). The CDR3 consists of 13 residues. V was cut by 5 bases and J by 3 bases, with 14 bases left in between. Germline CDR1 SQVTM, CDR2 ANQGSEA. The CDR3 loop reads CSVRGAGDYEQYF. The CDR3, as DNA: TGCAGCGTTCGGGGGGCAGGGGACTACGAGCAGTACTTC.

This clonotype appeared a few times. The rearrangement links TRBV12-3 or TRBV12-4 to TRBJ2-7, with D hard to call. V dropped 7 bases and J dropped 4 bases, with 11 bases sitting between them. The CDR3 has 12 amino acids. CDR3 in DNA: TGTGCCAGCACCACCCCAGGATACGAGCAGTACTTC. It translates to CASTTPGYEQYF.

In its sample, this clonotype was seen many times. The chain carries TRBV4-2 and TRBJ2-3; D perhaps matches TRBD2 (6 bases). The germline V gene has CDR1 LGHNA and CDR2 YNFKEQ. Trimming removed 3 bases from V and 0 bases from J, with 16 bases in between. There are 17 residues in the CDR3. The CDR3 DNA follows: TGTGCCAGCAGCCACGGAGGGGACGCCCGGAGCACAGATACGCAGTATTTT. It yields the protein CASSHGGDARSTDTQYF.

This clonotype was seen more than once but under ten times. The gene calls are TRBV29-1 and TRBJ2-7; D is unclear. The CDR3 loop spans 12 amino acids. Trimming pared 4 bases from V and 0 bases from J, leaving 7 bases between. CDR1 is SQVTM and CDR2 is ANQGSEA in the germline V gene. CDR3 amino acids: CSVVPSSYEQYF. CDR3 in DNA: TGCAGCGTTGTCCCCAGCTCCTACGAGCAGTACTTC.

This clonotype was detected ten times or more. The CDR3 bases are TGCAGTGCTACCCGGGGGAGGGGCACTTATAATTCACCCCTCCACTTT. Residues: CSATRGRGTYNSPLHF. V usage is TRBV20-1 and J usage is TRBJ1-6, with D maybe TRBD1 (5 bases). CDR3 size: 16 residues. The V and J ends lost 4 bases and 4 bases respectively, with 17 bases between them. Germline V gives CDR1 DFQATT, CDR2 SNEGSKA (reference sequence).